This T cell receptor beta chain was identified in a study of shared clonotypes between healthy human individuals. The CDR3 totals 12 residues. In germline, CDR1 is SGHTA, CDR2 FQGTGA. Trimming took 5 bases from V and 7 from J, leaving 9 bases between them. Study results and limitations: In general, naive subsets displayed greater estimated richness than memory subsets did.

There are a few counts of this clone. Antigen unknown. Deep was the level at which the assay was run. The method was immunoSEQ multiplex PCR; TCRdb's version includes in-frame clones alone and lacks a portion of them. The table has some 1,400,000 clones, approximately 97% seen once; the top ten hold approximately 1.2%. This chain connects TRBV7-3 to TRBJ1-5; D is uncertain. The sample comprised naive CD4+ T cells sorted from blood. Subset described: CD45RA+ positively selected. This clonotype was obtained from a man aged 25 to 45 in good health. CDR3 region: CASSEVGQPQHF. The CDR3 coding sequence is TGTGCCAGCAGCGAGGTTGGCCAGCCCCAGCATTTT.